Sequencing of this T cell receptor (beta chain) was carried out in a study of cytotoxic CD8 clonotypes in ibrutinib-treated CLL (dated by TCRdb to the early 2020s). Looking at the study overall: The cohort had around twelve relapsed/refractory and 15 treatment-naive patients; under 18 were IGHV unmutated. Partial responses were observed in 24 patients and complete responses in 2; after a median follow-up of around 68 months, remission was maintained in approximately 14 patients and progression was observed in some twelve. Samples at response were collected after a median of about 11 months of treatment, with a range of 6 to 36 months. On average, each sample had a few hundred thousand productive templates and approximately 85,000 productive rearrangements. Longitudinal samples were obtainable from about 30% of the roughly 90 participants in the trial. Cryopreserved peripheral blood mononuclear cells were obtained prior to treatment, at the time of response, and at either disease progression or sustained remission.

As to this clone: The target of this receptor is not known. Base qualities are not recorded, but no much larger clone differs from it by a single base.

A MiSeq instrument was used for deep resolution sequencing, which targeted depths ranging from 1 in 1 million up to 1 in 200,000 T cells, with coverage averaging 10x for each clonotype. TCR beta libraries were generated with the immunoSEQ hsTCRB Kit. The study's processing was this. ImmunoSEQ Data Assistant and ImmunoSEQ Analyzer were used for data analysis, and V, D and J genes were assigned according to IMGT definitions. Clonality was computed as one minus normalized Shannon entropy of productive rearrangement frequencies, ranging from 0 to 1. Only overrepresented clonotypes making up at least 0.05% of each patient's repertoire were included in the public clonotype analysis. Some 13 repertoires from age-matched healthy donors, obtained from immuneACCESS, served as clonality controls. In TCRdb, the immuneACCESS table is reduced to in-frame sequences with V and J assigned. These tables do not hold every clone; where another copy was compared, an unresolved V gene accounts for under half, and the others remain unexplained. Clone size and V and J calls were adopted from that table, with D and trimming inferred from the DNA. Here the sample has more than 30,000 clones; roughly two thirds occur a single time. About a quarter of the sample is taken by the ten largest.

Via the germline V gene, CDR1 is SGHTA and CDR2 FQGNSA. The CDR3 runs 11 residues from the cysteine to the phenylalanine. Of all the DNA, just the CDR3 is kept, 33 bases in frame from base 1. V is cut by 2 bases and J by 6 bases, and the space between the germline ends is 4 bases. Roughly 1.8 micrograms of genomic DNA were extracted from cryopreserved PBMCs for TCR beta library preparation. Longitudinal blood samples from CLL patients on ibrutinib monotherapy were analyzed using high-throughput TCR beta sequencing. The patients were enrolled in a single-center, open-label phase 2 trial of ibrutinib monotherapy. What the authors observed across the whole study: Clonality increased at ibrutinib response, stayed stable in sustained remission, and fell back toward baseline at progression. Sampling times were not matched between patients in sustained remission and patients whose disease was progressing, and lymph node repertoires were not examined. Public clonotypes were found to be uncommon and were observed to contract or remain stable during treatment; the increase in clonality was shown to reflect expansion of private clonotypes at ibrutinib response. Baseline clonality exceeded that of age-matched healthy donors and correlated strongly with circulating CD8+ T-cell counts.

This specimen consisted of PBMCs, obtained before ibrutinib treatment. This receptor was taken from a human donor with chronic lymphocytic leukemia. Here the chain combines TRBV7-2 and TRBJ1-1, with the D segment identity uncertain. The nucleotide sequence is given as TGTGCCAGCAGCTTATTTTCTGAAGCTTTCTTT. It translates to CASSLFSEAFF.